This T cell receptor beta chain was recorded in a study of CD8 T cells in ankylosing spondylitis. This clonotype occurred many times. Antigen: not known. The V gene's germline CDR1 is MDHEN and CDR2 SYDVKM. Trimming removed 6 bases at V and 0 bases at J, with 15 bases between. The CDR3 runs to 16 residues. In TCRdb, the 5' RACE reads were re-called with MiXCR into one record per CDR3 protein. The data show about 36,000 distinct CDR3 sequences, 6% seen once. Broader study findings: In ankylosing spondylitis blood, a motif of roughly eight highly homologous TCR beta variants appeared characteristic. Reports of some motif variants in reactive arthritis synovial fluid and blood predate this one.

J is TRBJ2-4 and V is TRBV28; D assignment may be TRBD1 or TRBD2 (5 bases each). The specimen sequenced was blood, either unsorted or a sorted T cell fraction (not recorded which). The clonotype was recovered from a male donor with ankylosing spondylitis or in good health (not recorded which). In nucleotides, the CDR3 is TGTGCCAGCAGCAGTGGGGACGGGGTAGCCAAAAACATTCAGTACTTC. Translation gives CASSSGDGVAKNIQYF.